A single sample is the source of the 20 T cell receptor beta chains below, sequenced in a study of Ad26.COV2.S vaccination and SARS-CoV-2 variants. Indicated treatment: 19 received Ad26.COV2.S at low or high dose, single or two shots; about 5 received placebo; per-sample allocation not given. The samples were gathered on day 63 after the first injection of vaccine or placebo. Profiled with immunoSEQ multiplex PCR; TCRdb holds only in-frame clones, not every one. Of 330,000 or so clones in the sample, 85% to 90% were seen once. The source material was peripheral blood, sampled in a trial of Ad26.COV2.S vaccine versus placebo. The receptors come from a person aged 18-60 years who received the Ad26.COV2.S COVID-19 vaccine or a placebo.

The chain is built from TRBV10-1 and TRBJ2-4, with TRBD2 as a possible D gene (5 bases). Germline V gene data show CDR1 as WNHNN and CDR2 as SYGVQD (reference sequence). CDR3 length equals 16 residues. Trimming removed 0 bases at V and 0 bases at J, with 9 bases between. CDR3 loop: CASSESRAIAKNIQYF. Written as DNA, the CDR3 is TGCGCCAGCAGTGAGTCGAGGGCCATAGCCAAAAACATTCAGTACTTC.

This chain connects TRBV6-5 to TRBJ2-7, with D possibly being TRBD1 (6 bases). The V gene's germline CDR1 is MNHEY and CDR2 SVGAGI. V lost 7 bases to trimming and J lost 2 bases, with 12 bases between them. The CDR3 covers 13 residues. The CDR3 region is CASKAGDTYEQYF. In nucleotides, the CDR3 is TGTGCCAGCAAAGCAGGGGACACCTACGAGCAGTACTTC.

The rearrangement uses TRBV19 and TRBJ2-2; D is possibly TRBD1 or TRBD2 (5 bases each). This CDR3 has 16 amino acids. From germline, CDR1 is LNHDA and CDR2 SQIVND (reference sequence). Trimming cost V 2 bases and J 2 bases, with 12 bases left between them. The CDR3, as DNA: TGTGCCAGTAGTATAAAAGAGGGGTCCAACACCGGGGAGCTGTTTTTT. Encoded protein: CASSIKEGSNTGELFF.

This sequence joins TRBV5-4 and TRBJ1-2; D remains ambiguous. Per germline, CDR1 SGHNT and CDR2 YYREEE (reference sequence). The CDR3 contains 12 residues. Between the trimmed V and J ends, which lost 5 bases and 2 bases, there was a span of 7 bases. Here the CDR3 reads CASREQNYGYTF. In nucleotides, the CDR3 is TGTGCCAGCAGAGAACAGAACTATGGCTACACCTTC.

This clone was seen a few times. This sequence joins TRBV11-2 and TRBJ1-1; tentatively, D is TRBD1 (5 bases). V lost 0 bases and J 3 bases, leaving 23 bases between the germline ends. CDR3 size: 19 residues. CDR1 SGHAT and CDR2 FQNNGV come from the germline V gene. CDR3 DNA sequence: TGTGCCAGCAGCTTAGATCGCATGTGGGTTTACCAGGGATACACTGAAGCTTTCTTT. Its protein is CASSLDRMWVYQGYTEAFF.

V usage is TRBV3-1 (or the pseudogene TRBV3-2) and J usage is TRBJ1-1; 7 bases are a match to TRBD1. The CDR3 is 12 amino acids. J was trimmed by 7 bases and V by 4 bases; bases with no gene match: 3. In germline, CDR1 is LGHDT, CDR2 YNNKEL (reference sequence). CDR3 in DNA: TGTGCCAGCAGCCCTCGGACAGGTGAAGCTTTCTTT. Translating it yields CASSPRTGEAFF.

The CDR3 spells CASSYVQVNTDTQYF. The CDR3 nucleotides read TGTGCCAGCAGTTACGTACAGGTCAATACAGATACGCAGTATTTT. The chain employs TRBV6-2 or TRBV6-3 and TRBJ2-3; a weak D match, TRBD1 (5 bases). Trimming took off 2 bases at V and 3 bases at J, with 12 bases between the two ends. The length of the CDR3 is 15 residues. In germline, CDR1 is MNHEY, CDR2 SVGEGT.

This clone occurred once. The rearrangement links TRBV6-5 to TRBJ1-1; D unclear. CDR1 MNHEY and CDR2 SVGAGI come from the germline V gene. The CDR3 spans 15 residues. Trimming pared 0 bases from V and 5 bases from J, leaving 13 bases between. The CDR3 here is CASSYSREVETEAFF. Written as DNA, the CDR3 is TGTGCCAGCAGTTACTCTAGGGAGGTGGAAACTGAAGCTTTCTTT.

The V call is TRBV7-9, the J call TRBJ1-2; D uncertain. Trimming removed 0 bases from V and 8 bases from J, with 10 bases in between. The length of the CDR3 is 13 residues. Germline V gene lookup returns CDR1 SEHNR and CDR2 FQNEAQ (reference sequence). As DNA, the CDR3 is TGTGCCAGCAGCTTAGCTTCGATTGGCGGCTACACCTTC. Translation: CASSLASIGGYTF.

This clone came up once. The chain is built from TRBV28 and TRBJ2-3; 8 nucleotides match TRBD2. The CDR3 extends over 15 amino acids. The germline V gene encodes CDR1 MDHEN and CDR2 SYDVKM. The J segment lost 6 bases and the V segment lost 6 bases, leaving 11 bases of the junction unmatched. The DNA of the CDR3 is TGTGCCAGCAGATCTCTAGCGGGCCTGAGGGATACGCAGTATTTT. Translation: CASRSLAGLRDTQYF.

This chain joins TRBV19 and TRBJ1-2; the match to TRBD1 covers 7 bases. Looked up from germline, CDR1 is LNHDA and CDR2 is SQIVND (reference sequence). This CDR3 comprises 15 residues. Trimming removed 9 bases from V and 4 bases from J; junction bases left unmatched: 14. CDR3 DNA sequence: TGTGCCAGCCCGGACAGGATAGTCGGAACCTATGGCTACACCTTC. Amino acid sequence: CASPDRIVGTYGYTF.

The chain uses TRBV3-1 (or the pseudogene TRBV3-2) and TRBJ2-3, with D possibly matching TRBD2 (5 bases). The CDR3 consists of 15 residues. The ends were cut back, 0 bases at V and 4 bases at J, with 11 bases in the middle. Germline CDR1 is LGHDT and CDR2 is YNNKEL (reference sequence). The DNA of the CDR3 is TGTGCCAGCAGCCAAGAGAGGGAGCTCGCAGATACGCAGTATTTT. Translated, it gives CASSQERELADTQYF.

The chain combines TRBV7-8 with TRBJ1-6; 8 bases align to TRBD1. J gave up 7 bases and V 4 bases, and 6 bases lay outside the gene matches. The CDR3 runs to 15 residues. Germline V lookup: CDR1 SGHVS, CDR2 FQNEAQ. CDR3 nucleotide sequence: TGTGCCAGCAGCTCCAGCAGGGGGCCCAATTCACCCCTCCACTTT. Its translation is CASSSSRGPNSPLHF.

The chain has TRBV6-2 or TRBV6-3 and TRBJ2-6; D is uncertain. Germline CDR1 is MNHEY and CDR2 is SVGEGT. This CDR3 region has 15 residues. V shed 4 bases and J shed 1 base, with 8 bases lying between them. The CDR3 sequence: CASSLFGSGANVLTF. The CDR3 DNA is TGTGCCAGCAGTTTATTCGGTTCTGGGGCCAACGTCCTGACTTTC.

The chain employs TRBV28 and TRBJ2-7; D is perhaps TRBD1 (5 bases). The length of the CDR3 is 15 residues. The V end was cut by 8 bases, the J end by 0 bases, with 17 bases between. Germline CDR1 is MDHEN and CDR2 is SYDVKM. CDR3 sequence reads: CASGMGLGSSYEQYV. CDR3 DNA: TGTGCCAGCGGAATGGGGCTAGGGTCCTCCTACGAGCAGTACGTC.

This clone was recorded once. The rearrangement uses TRBV5-5 and TRBJ2-3; D remains ambiguous. Germline CDR1 reads SGHKS; CDR2 reads YYEKEE (reference sequence). V gave up 5 bases and J gave up 0 bases, with 10 bases separating them. CDR3 length: 14 amino acids. The CDR3 loop reads CASSYYYSTDTQYF. In DNA form, the CDR3 reads TGTGCCAGCAGTTATTACTACAGCACAGATACGCAGTATTTT. Complete variable domain (other parts from reference TRBV5-5 and TRBJ2-3): DAGVTQSPTHLIKTRGQQVTLRCSPISGHKSVSWYQQVLGQGPQFIFQYYEKEERGRGNFPDRFSARQFPNYSSELNVNALLLGDSALYLCASSYYYSTDTQYFGPGTRLTVL.

The chain recombines TRBV9 with TRBJ2-1, with 9 bases lining up with TRBD2. Germline V lookup: CDR1 SGDLS, CDR2 YYNGEE. This CDR3 is built from 19 residues. Unmatched junction bases numbered 16, after V lost 1 base and J lost 5 bases. The CDR3 bases are TGTGCCAGCAGCGTAAGTCTACCCGTTATAGCGGGAGTCGACAATGAGCAGTTCTTC. This translates into CASSVSLPVIAGVDNEQFF.

DNA of the CDR3: TGTGCCAGCAGCCCAGACTCGCACCGTGAAGCTTTCTTT. Amino acids: CASSPDSHREAFF. This sequence joins TRBV7-2 and TRBJ1-1, with no clear D. The ends were cut back, 5 bases at V and 7 bases at J, with 14 bases in the middle. The CDR3 has 13 amino acids. The germline V gene has CDR1 SGHTA and CDR2 FQGNSA.

This chain uses TRBV5-1 with TRBJ2-7; weak D call: TRBD1 (5 bases). The CDR3 consists of 15 residues. Per the germline V gene, CDR1 is SGHRS and CDR2 is YFSETQ. V was shortened by 5 bases and J by 3 bases, with 18 bases between the two germline ends. The CDR3 here is CASRIDSQNFYEQYF. DNA of the CDR3: TGCGCCAGCAGAATTGACAGCCAAAACTTCTACGAGCAGTACTTC.

This chain joins TRBV11-3 and TRBJ1-2; D is uncertain. Per germline, CDR1 SGHNT and CDR2 YENEEA. This CDR3 contains 14 residues. The V gene lost 9 bases and the J gene lost 5 bases, with 19 bases spanning the gap. CDR3 sequence (DNA): TGTGCCAGTGCGACCCAGGTCTCCCAATATGGCTACACCTTC. As protein: CASATQVSQYGYTF.